This T cell receptor beta chain was captured in a study of human T cells and chemical hapten exposure. Study information: 2% DPC applied to an approximately 2 cm by approximately 2 cm arm area sensitized donors. After 6 days, upper back 0.01% DPC patch tests were scored. There were per-sample TCR yield variations, arising mainly from small pooled library volume differences.

This clonotype has a count of ten or more. TCRdb redid the calling of the RACE reads with MiXCR, one entry per CDR3 protein. The sample has about 81,000 distinct CDR3 sequences, about 6.8% seen once; the top ten hold roughly 1.5%. The time point denotes: patch test 1, 2 weeks after DPC sensitization. Treatment described: therapeutic diphenylcyclopropenone sensitization with weekly scalp DPC. This CDR3 is 14 amino acids long. The germline CDR1 and CDR2 sequences are DFQATT and SNEGSKA (reference sequence). V was shortened by 0 bases and J by 0 bases, with 8 bases between the two germline ends. The sample here was whole blood, taken in connection with sensitization to the hapten diphenylcyclopropenone (DPC). The J gene is TRBJ1-1, the V gene TRBV20-1; D ambiguous. This receptor was obtained from a woman in her 30s with alopecia areata. Some clones in this sample may be carry-over from other donors' samples. The CDR3 DNA sequence: TGCAGTGCTAGAGATGAGGCCATGAACACTGAAGCTTTCTTT. This gives the protein CSARDEAMNTEAFF.